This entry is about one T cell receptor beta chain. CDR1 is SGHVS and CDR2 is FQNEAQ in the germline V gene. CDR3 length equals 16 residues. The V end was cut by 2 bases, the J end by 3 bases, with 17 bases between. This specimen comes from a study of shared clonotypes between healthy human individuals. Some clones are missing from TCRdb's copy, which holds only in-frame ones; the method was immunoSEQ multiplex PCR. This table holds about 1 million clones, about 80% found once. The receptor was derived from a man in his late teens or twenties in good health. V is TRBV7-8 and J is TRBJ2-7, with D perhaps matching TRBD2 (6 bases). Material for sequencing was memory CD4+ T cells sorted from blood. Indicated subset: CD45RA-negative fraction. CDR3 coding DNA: TGTGCCAGCAGCTTATTTCGGGGGACCACGGGCTACGAGCAGTACTTC. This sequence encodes CASSLFRGTTGYEQYF.